One and the same sample provided the 8 T cell receptor beta chains below, sequenced in a study of spatial heterogeneity in lung cancer. TCRdb independently ran MiXCR on the 5' RACE reads; one entry per CDR3 protein. The sample contains 30,000 to 40,000 distinct CDR3 sequences, roughly 8% of which appear only once. Time point denoted: blood at routine non-recurrence follow-up after resection. This material consisted of PBMCs, taken at follow-up. These receptors originate from a male donor with early-stage non-small cell lung cancer.

DNA of the CDR3: TGTGCCAGCAGTTACCGCGCCGGAATAAACTATGGCTACACCTTC. It encodes CASSYRAGINYGYTF. This rearrangement joins TRBV6-5 to TRBJ1-2; D remains unclear. The V gene's germline CDR1 is MNHEY and CDR2 SVGAGI. The ends were cut back, 2 bases at V and 2 bases at J, with 12 bases in the middle. This CDR3 region has 15 residues.

This clonotype was counted many times. V and J are TRBV9 and TRBJ2-3; 7 nucleotides align to TRBD2. Trimming cost V 2 bases and J 3 bases; bases outside gene matches: 6. The CDR3 totals 15 residues. Germline V gives CDR1 SGDLS, CDR2 YYNGEE. CDR3 sequence (DNA): TGTGCCAGCAGCGTCGGACTAGACGTAACAGATACGCAGTATTTT. Translating it yields CASSVGLDVTDTQYF.

This clonotype came up many times. Germline is not matched at one junction end, which may reflect a read error. The rearrangement joins TRBV20-1 to TRBJ2-1; the D gene is possibly TRBD2 (5 bases). CDR3 length: 14 residues. CDR1 is DFQATT and CDR2 is SNEGSKA in the germline V gene (reference sequence). The DNA for the CDR3 is TGCAGTGCTGGAGAGGGCCCGTCGGGCAATGAGCAGTTCTTC. The encoded protein is CSAGEGPSGNEQFF.

This clonotype was observed many times. The gene calls are TRBV7-6 and TRBJ2-5, with 9 bases identical to TRBD2. V was clipped by 4 bases and J by 6 bases; unmatched bases: 9. This CDR3 has 15 amino acids. Per germline, CDR1 SGHVS and CDR2 FNYEAQ. This CDR3 is CASSSLAGPHQTQYF. The CDR3 nucleotides read TGTGCCAGCAGCTCTCTAGCGGGACCTCACCAGACCCAGTACTTC.

The chain recombines TRBV19 with TRBJ2-7, with TRBD1 matching 8 bases. Germline trimming cut 3 bases from V and 5 bases from J; bases unmatched to any gene: 12. Germline lookup yields CDR1 LNHDA and CDR2 SQIVND (reference sequence). The CDR3 sequence is 16 residues long. CDR3: CASSMVWRQGTDEQYF. The CDR3 DNA reads as TGTGCCAGTAGTATGGTGTGGAGACAGGGGACGGACGAGCAGTACTTC.

This clonotype was observed at least ten times. CDR3 nucleotide sequence: TGCGCCAGCAGCTCGGACAGTGGGTACACTGAAGCTTTCTTT. This encodes CASSSDSGYTEAFF. The genes are TRBV5-1 and TRBJ1-1; TRBD1 is a possible D gene (6 bases). V lost 3 bases and J lost 3, with 12 bases in between. Germline assignment: CDR1 SGHRS and CDR2 YFSETQ. The CDR3 has 14 residues.

This clonotype was detected a few times. The chain links TRBV5-6 to TRBJ1-6; TRBD1 agrees at 8 bases. The germline V gene has CDR1 SGHDT and CDR2 YYEEEE. The CDR3 has 12 residues. V dropped 8 bases and J dropped 10; count of bases not matched to a gene: 5. The CDR3 sequence: CASRTGFSPLHF. The CDR3 bases are TGTGCCAGTCGGACAGGGTTCTCACCCCTCCACTTT.

Ten or more counts support this clonotype. This chain connects TRBV6-5 to TRBJ1-4, with a tentative D call TRBD1 (5 bases). V lost 6 bases and J lost 3, with 11 bases in between. CDR3 length equals 14 residues. Germline V gene data show CDR1 as MNHEY and CDR2 as SVGAGI. The CDR3 DNA is TGTGCCAGCAGAGGGGCCAATGCTAATGAAAAACTGTTTTTT. Its protein is CASRGANANEKLFF.